What follows is one T cell receptor beta chain and its context. Its antigen remains unidentified. This sample is part of a study of Graves' ophthalmopathy and Graves' hyperthyroidism. General study points: A majority of expanded thyroid clonotypes exceeding 0.001 frequency were likewise present in blood.

Where ophthalmopathy was present, donors had moderate-to-severe activity, CAS ≥3, NOSPECS ≥4 and duration under 3 months. RNA served as the template for amplifying TCR beta CDR3 regions. Amplification began with first-round RT-PCR using HTBI primers, then second-round multiplex PCR was performed. TCRdb independently ran MiXCR on the multiplex PCR reads; one entry per CDR3 protein. The data contain approximately 37,000 distinct CDR3 sequences, over 40% of them seen just once; the ten biggest clones take up less than 20%. The sample taken for sequencing was peripheral blood. The receptor comes from an adult man with Graves' ophthalmopathy.

Here the CDR3 reads CASSARTGGVKVDTQYF. CDR3 coding DNA: TGTGCCAGCAGTGCACGGACAGGGGGCGTGAAGGTAGATACGCAGTATTTT. This chain joins TRBV6-1 and TRBJ2-3; TRBD1 agrees at 11 bases. This CDR3 is 17 amino acids long. V lost 4 bases to trimming and J lost 5 bases; unmatched junction nucleotides: 11. The germline CDR1 and CDR2 sequences are MNHNS and SASEGT.